These T cell receptor beta chains were read from a single sample in a study of blood T cell repertoires in COVID-19. The repertoire was sequenced with immunoSEQ multiplex PCR; TCRdb's copy has only in-frame clones and lacks some. The sample lists about 290,000 clones; 85% to 90% were seen once. The specimen was peripheral blood. The source of these receptors is a woman aged 25 to 45 with COVID-19, enrolled during active disease. Both conserved end residues are part of each CDR3. Each record gives: clone size, J gene, V gene, D gene, CDR3 DNA, CDR3 protein. The D gene is left open where the match is weak. Size is stated for part of the rows, as once, few or many counts, or as a class when the clone is expanded.

size: -; J: TRBJ1-3; V: TRBV2; D: TRBD1; DNA: TGTGCCAGCACCCGTCCCATGACAGGGCCAGATCCCGGAAACACCATATATTTT; CDR3: CASTRPMTGPDPGNTIYF
size: once; J: TRBJ1-2; V: TRBV7-9; D: TRBD1; DNA: TGTGCCAGCGAAGGGGCTATGGGCAGGGGGCTAGACTATGGCTACACCTTC; CDR3: CASEGAMGRGLDYGYTF
size: -; J: TRBJ2-3; V: TRBV18; D: -; DNA: TGTGCCAGCTCACCCCTCAAGGGGGTGGCGGTCACAGATACGCAGTATTTT; CDR3: CASSPLKGVAVTDTQYF
size: -; J: TRBJ1-4; V: TRBV6-5; D: TRBD1; DNA: TGTGCCAGCAGTTGGGACAGAGGGACAAATGAAAAACTGTTTTTT; CDR3: CASSWDRGTNEKLFF
size: -; J: TRBJ2-7; V: TRBV19; D: -; DNA: TGTGCCAGTAGTATATGGCACCATCCGTCCTACGAGCAGTACTTC; CDR3: CASSIWHHPSYEQYF
size: -; J: TRBJ2-1; V: TRBV4-1; D: -; DNA: TGCGCCAGCGGGGGGAGGTACAATGAGCAGTTCTTC; CDR3: CASGGRYNEQFF
size: -; J: TRBJ1-1; V: TRBV12-3/TRBV12-4; D: -; DNA: TGTGCCAGCGGGGCGGGGGGTGAAGCTTTCTTT; CDR3: CASGAGGEAFF
size: -; J: TRBJ2-3; V: TRBV6-6; D: TRBD2; DNA: TGTGCCACCACCGAGACTAGCGGGATCACAGATACGCAGTATTTT; CDR3: CATTETSGITDTQYF
size: -; J: TRBJ2-7; V: TRBV20-1; D: TRBD1; DNA: TGCAGTGCTAGTCAGGACAGGGGCTACGAGCAGTACTTC; CDR3: CSASQDRGYEQYF
size: -; J: TRBJ1-3; V: TRBV5-1; D: -; DNA: TGCGCCAGCAGCCCCCGGGTCTCTGGAAACACCATATATTTT; CDR3: CASSPRVSGNTIYF
size: -; J: TRBJ1-2; V: TRBV6-1; D: TRBD1; DNA: TGTGCCAGCAGTGAGGCACAGGGGGCCATCTATGGCTACACCTTC; CDR3: CASSEAQGAIYGYTF
size: -; J: TRBJ1-5; V: TRBV6-5; D: -; DNA: TGTGCCAGCAGTATTTCTTTTTCCGGGGAACAGCCCCAGCATTTT; CDR3: CASSISFSGEQPQHF
size: -; J: TRBJ1-1; V: TRBV3-1/TRBV3-2; D: -; DNA: TGTGCCAGCAGCCAATTGCGATTGAACACTGAAGCTTTCTTT; CDR3: CASSQLRLNTEAFF
size: -; J: TRBJ2-4; V: TRBV29-1; D: TRBD1; DNA: TGCAGCGCCCTAAGCGGCGGGCGACAGGGTGACATTCAGTACTTC; CDR3: CSALSGGRQGDIQYF
size: -; J: TRBJ1-1; V: TRBV5-5; D: -; DNA: TGTGCCAGCAGCTTCCCCGGGACACCAGATGAAGCTTTCTTT; CDR3: CASSFPGTPDEAFF
size: -; J: TRBJ1-2; V: TRBV11-2; D: TRBD1; DNA: TGTGCCAGCAGCTTAGGGGTTTTTGGGACAGGGTATGGCTACACCTTC; CDR3: CASSLGVFGTGYGYTF
size: -; J: TRBJ2-5; V: TRBV4-1; D: TRBD2; DNA: TGCGCCAGCAGCCAGAAAGCCCTAGCGGGGGTGGGTGAGACCCAGTACTTC; CDR3: CASSQKALAGVGETQYF
size: -; J: TRBJ2-7; V: TRBV3-1/TRBV3-2; D: -; DNA: TGTGCCAGCAGCCAAGATACCCTAAAGCCTCTTGTCTACGAGCAGTACTTC; CDR3: CASSQDTLKPLVYEQYF
size: -; J: TRBJ1-5; V: TRBV10-3; D: TRBD1; DNA: TGTGCCATCAGTGACGGGCCCAGGGGGGATGGCAATCAGCCCCAGCATTTT; CDR3: CAISDGPRGDGNQPQHF
size: -; J: TRBJ1-2; V: TRBV7-8; D: -; DNA: TGTGCCAGCAGCTTAGGGTTCGTAGCTAACTATGGCTACACCTTC; CDR3: CASSLGFVANYGYTF
size: -; J: TRBJ2-1; V: TRBV6-1; D: -; DNA: TGTGCCAGCAGTGAAGCACTGACTAGGGAGCAGTTCTTC; CDR3: CASSEALTREQFF
size: once; J: TRBJ2-5; V: TRBV5-8; D: -; DNA: TGTGCCAGCAGCTTTGGGCGAGCCGGGGGAGAGACCCAGTACTTC; CDR3: CASSFGRAGGETQYF
size: -; J: TRBJ2-1; V: TRBV6-4; D: TRBD2; DNA: TGTGCCAGCTCGCCGGAAGGCGGGGGTTACAATGAGCAGTTCTTC; CDR3: CASSPEGGGYNEQFF
size: -; J: TRBJ2-7; V: TRBV11-2; D: -; DNA: TGTGCCAGCATCCTCGTCCCCCAGGGATCCGAAGAGCAGTACTTC; CDR3: CASILVPQGSEEQYF
size: -; J: TRBJ2-5; V: TRBV2; D: -; DNA: TGTGCCAGCAGACGGGATTCGGACGAGACCCAGTACTTC; CDR3: CASRRDSDETQYF
size: -; J: TRBJ1-4; V: TRBV6-4; D: TRBD1; DNA: TGTGCCAGCAGGGACAGGGGTTGTGAAAAACTGTTTTTT; CDR3: CASRDRGCEKLFF
size: -; J: TRBJ2-1; V: TRBV6-5; D: TRBD1; DNA: TGTGCCAGCAGTTACCAGGGGGTGTGGGATGAGCAGTTCTTC; CDR3: CASSYQGVWDEQFF
size: -; J: TRBJ2-2; V: TRBV24-1; D: -; DNA: TGTGCCACCAGTCTCGGGGCGAACACCGGGGAGCTGTTTTTT; CDR3: CATSLGANTGELFF
size: -; J: TRBJ2-1; V: TRBV27; D: TRBD1; DNA: TGTGCCAGCAGACCCCCGGACAGGGGCGGGTCCGATGAGCAGTTCTTC; CDR3: CASRPPDRGGSDEQFF
size: -; J: TRBJ1-2; V: TRBV30; D: TRBD1; DNA: TGTGCCTGGAGTGCCGCAGGGGGTGTCTATGGCTACACCTTC; CDR3: CAWSAAGGVYGYTF
size: -; J: TRBJ1-6; V: TRBV18; D: -; DNA: TGTGCCAGCTCACCACCAAGGACTGGGGTATATAGTTCACCCCTCCACTTT; CDR3: CASSPPRTGVYSSPLHF
size: -; J: TRBJ1-2; V: TRBV7-2; D: -; DNA: TGTGCCAGCAGCTTAGAGCGATCGGGGGGGCACACCTTC; CDR3: CASSLERSGGHTF
size: once; J: TRBJ2-6; V: TRBV18; D: -; DNA: TGTGCCAGCTCACCACTTGGGACAAACTCTGGGGCCAACGTCCTGACTTTC; CDR3: CASSPLGTNSGANVLTF
size: -; J: TRBJ1-2; V: TRBV27; D: -; DNA: TGTGCCAGCTCCTTCCTCGTGGAGACGTCTAACTATGGCTACACCTTC; CDR3: CASSFLVETSNYGYTF
size: -; J: TRBJ2-7; V: TRBV4-2; D: -; DNA: TGTGCCAGCAGCCTCCCCCAGCCCGGGAACGAGCAGTACTTC; CDR3: CASSLPQPGNEQYF
size: -; J: TRBJ2-2; V: TRBV7-9; D: TRBD2; DNA: TGTGCCAGCAGACCGGGACTAGCCGCAAGAACCGGGGAGCTGTTTTTT; CDR3: CASRPGLAARTGELFF
size: -; J: TRBJ2-5; V: TRBV25-1; D: TRBD2; DNA: TGTGCCAGCAGTGCCCATTTGGGACTAGCGGGGAAAGAGACCCAGTACTTC; CDR3: CASSAHLGLAGKETQYF
size: -; J: TRBJ1-1; V: TRBV18; D: -; DNA: TGTGCCAGCTCACAGGTACCGGGAGGTGAAGCTTTCTTT; CDR3: CASSQVPGGEAFF
size: few; J: TRBJ1-3; V: TRBV19; D: -; DNA: TGTGCCAGTAGTATTTCCGTCTCTGGAAACACCATATATTTT; CDR3: CASSISVSGNTIYF
size: -; J: TRBJ2-7; V: TRBV5-1; D: TRBD2; DNA: TGCGCCACTAGGCGGGGAGGGTACCACGAGCAGTACTTC; CDR3: CATRRGGYHEQYF
size: -; J: TRBJ2-7; V: TRBV7-9; D: TRBD1; DNA: TGTGCCAGCAGCCGGACAGGGGGCGCCTCCTACGAGCAGTACTTC; CDR3: CASSRTGGASYEQYF
size: once; J: TRBJ2-1; V: TRBV24-1; D: -; DNA: TGTGCCACCAGTGATTTTACAGGAGAGCAGTTCTTC; CDR3: CATSDFTGEQFF
size: -; J: TRBJ2-1; V: TRBV10-3; D: TRBD2; DNA: TGTGCCATCAGACTAGCGGGGTACAATGAGCAGTTCTTC; CDR3: CAIRLAGYNEQFF
size: few; J: TRBJ1-1; V: TRBV19; D: -; DNA: TGTGCCAGTGGAACCGGGGGGGACACTGAAGCTTTCTTT; CDR3: CASGTGGDTEAFF
size: -; J: TRBJ2-1; V: TRBV13; D: TRBD2; DNA: TGTGCCAGCAGCTTAAGGCTAGCGGGGGGCAATGAGCAGTTCTTC; CDR3: CASSLRLAGGNEQFF
size: once; J: TRBJ2-5; V: TRBV6-5; D: TRBD2; DNA: TGTGCCAGCAGCGGACTAGCGGGTAGCCGTGGGACCCAGTACTTC; CDR3: CASSGLAGSRGTQYF
size: -; J: TRBJ2-5; V: TRBV9; D: TRBD2; DNA: TGTGCCAGCAGCATAAGCGGGGGCTCCCAAGAGACCCAGTACTTC; CDR3: CASSISGGSQETQYF
size: -; J: TRBJ2-3; V: TRBV14; D: TRBD2; DNA: TGTGCCAGCAGCCAGACGTGGACTAGCGGGGTTATCCTTAGCACAGATACGCAGTATTTT; CDR3: CASSQTWTSGVILSTDTQYF
size: -; J: TRBJ2-5; V: TRBV29-1; D: TRBD1; DNA: TGCAGCGTTGCCAGGGGGCAAGAGACCCAGTACTTC; CDR3: CSVARGQETQYF
size: -; J: TRBJ1-1; V: TRBV7-9; D: -; DNA: TGTGCCAGCAGTCTTCACAGGGCTGAAGCTTTCTTT; CDR3: CASSLHRAEAFF
size: -; J: TRBJ1-1; V: TRBV27; D: -; DNA: TGTGCCAGCAGTTTTAGGGGAAAGTTCGATTTGGCTGAAGCTTTCTTT; CDR3: CASSFRGKFDLAEAFF
size: once; J: TRBJ1-4; V: TRBV2; D: TRBD1; DNA: TGTGCCAGCAGTGGTGTCCCGGACAGGGGATCGTGGGAAAAACTGTTTTTT; CDR3: CASSGVPDRGSWEKLFF
size: -; J: TRBJ1-1; V: TRBV29-1; D: -; DNA: TGCAGCGTCCTCCCTTCCGGGACGGGGGCTGAAGCTTTCTTT; CDR3: CSVLPSGTGAEAFF
size: -; J: TRBJ1-3; V: TRBV30; D: -; DNA: TGTGCCTGGACTCACGTAGGGGGGGCTGGAAACACCATATATTTT; CDR3: CAWTHVGGAGNTIYF
size: few; J: TRBJ2-5; V: TRBV3-1/TRBV3-2; D: -; DNA: TGTGCCAGCAGCAAACTGACAGCCACCCAAGAGACCCAGTACTTC; CDR3: CASSKLTATQETQYF